The clone carrying this TCR beta chain was detected only once. Authors' processing steps: Amplification of reference gene primers provided the estimated nucleated cell counts. This table comes from immunoSEQ multiplex PCR, and its TCRdb copy is limited to in-frame clones, with some not included. Clonal size and the V and J genes are those of that table, whereas D and trimming came from the DNA. The table shows around 500,000 clones, with roughly nine tenths occurring only once. This sample was included in a study of blood T cell repertoires in COVID-19. Background on the study: The cDNA or gDNA used as material had been derived from T cells, B-cell-depleted T cells, or PBMCs.

The clonotype was recovered from a woman aged 60-75 years who had recovered from COVID-19. Sequenced material: PBMCs or T cells enriched from blood (not recorded which).

CDR3 region: CASSEGRQLNQPQHF. In DNA form, the CDR3 reads TGTGCCAGCAGTGAAGGTAGACAGCTCAATCAGCCCCAGCATTTT. The chain uses TRBV6-1 and TRBJ1-5; D possibly corresponds to TRBD1 (5 bases). The V end was cut by 1 base, the J end by 3 bases, with 10 bases between. The CDR3 runs 15 residues. CDR1 is MNHNS, CDR2 SASEGT, per germline.